These T cell receptor beta chains were read from a single sample in a study of OX40 agonist ivuxolimab in advanced cancers. Method: immunoSEQ multiplex PCR; TCRdb's copy keeps in-frame clones and lacks some. This table holds tens of thousands of clones, roughly 84% found once. The sample in question was CD4+ or CD8+ T cells sorted from blood, obtained in a trial of the OX40 agonist ivuxolimab. The receptors shown here come from an adult with an advanced solid tumor such as melanoma, head and neck, liver or kidney cancer. Each CDR3 is given with its conserved first and last residue. D genes are given only for firm matches. Size values are once, few and many counts, or a class for expanded clones, and some rows have none.

d_gene	abundance	v_gene	j_gene	CDR3nt	CDR3aa
.	few	TRBV15	TRBJ1-2	TGTGCCACCAGCAGAGACGGATGGGGGGACTATGGCTACACCTTC	CATSRDGWGDYGYTF
.	.	TRBV29-1	TRBJ2-4	TGCAGCGTTGAGGGTCTAGCCGAAAACATTCAGTACTTC	CSVEGLAENIQYF
TRBD1	.	TRBV19	TRBJ1-1	TGTGCCAGTAGTATTATTGGGGGGACAGGGTCGACTGAAGCTTTCTTT	CASSIIGGTGSTEAFF
.	.	TRBV10-3	TRBJ1-2	TGTGCCAATCGGGACCGCACTAACTATGGCTACACCTTC	CANRDRTNYGYTF
TRBD2	.	TRBV9	TRBJ2-1	TGTGCCAGCAGCGCGGGACTAGCTGGCAATGAGCAGTTCTTC	CASSAGLAGNEQFF
.	.	TRBV14	TRBJ2-2	TGTGCCAGCAGCCAGGAATTGGTCGCAAATTTCCAAGGGAACACCGGGGAGCTGTTTTTT	CASSQELVANFQGNTGELFF
TRBD2	.	TRBV7-2	TRBJ2-5	TGTGCCAGCAGCCGCCTAGCGGGAGGTGGGGAGACCCAGTACTTC	CASSRLAGGGETQYF
TRBD1	.	TRBV9	TRBJ1-5	TGTGCCAGCAGCTGGGGTACAGGGGACAATCAGCCCCAGCATTTT	CASSWGTGDNQPQHF
TRBD1	.	TRBV28	TRBJ1-5	TGTGCCAGCAGTCAGGGACAGCCAAAACTTAATCAGCCCCAGCATTTT	CASSQGQPKLNQPQHF
.	.	TRBV6-5	TRBJ2-7	TGTGCCAGCAGAACCGGGGTCTACGAGCAGTACTTC	CASRTGVYEQYF
.	.	TRBV7-2	TRBJ1-1	TGTGCCAGCAGTCAAGGCAGGGTGAACACTGAAGCTTTCTTT	CASSQGRVNTEAFF
.	.	TRBV4-1	TRBJ2-2	TGCGCCAGCAGCCAAGTAGGGGTCGGGGAGCTGTTTTTT	CASSQVGVGELFF
.	.	TRBV28	TRBJ1-1	TGTGCCAGCTCAAAGGCCGGCACTGAAGCTTTCTTT	CASSKAGTEAFF
TRBD1	.	TRBV10-3	TRBJ2-7	TGTGCCATCAGGTCCGGGACAGGGACCTACGAGCAGTACTTC	CAIRSGTGTYEQYF